The clone carrying this T cell receptor beta chain was seen more than once but under ten times. The entry originates in a study of blood T cell repertoires in COVID-19. About the research overall: PBMCs, B-cell-depleted T cells, or T cells provided the cDNA or gDNA that made up the material.

Assay: immunoSEQ multiplex PCR; the TCRdb copy retains only in-frame clones and omits some. Of 250,000 to 300,000 clones detected, more than 85% appear once; the ten largest clones hold roughly 5%. The CDR3 is 13 amino acids. V lost 4 bases and J lost 3, with 10 bases in between. Germline V gene data show CDR1 as SGHDT and CDR2 as YYEEEE. This rearrangement joins TRBV5-6 to TRBJ1-2, with no clear D. Material for sequencing was peripheral blood. The TCR was taken from a man aged 35 to 55 with acute or convalescent COVID-19. CDR3 in amino acids: CASSVNGYYGYTF. CDR3 sequence (DNA): TGTGCCAGCAGCGTAAACGGGTACTATGGCTACACCTTC.